The clone carrying this T cell receptor (beta chain) was observed a few times. Its specificity is not known. Next came a second PCR, run for about 6 to 11 cycles, which used a sample-barcoded 5' primer along with a J-beta primer mix. TCRdb reanalysed the 5' RACE reads using MiXCR and keeps one entry per CDR3 protein. The repertoire holds roughly 1,700,000 distinct CDR3 sequences, 28% seen once, with more than 6% in the top ten. This specimen comes from a study of blood T cells in healthy people across ages. Findings and limits, study-wide: Because sorting was not performed, PBMCs prevented conclusive naive versus antigen-experienced comparison.

Germline-derived CDR1 and CDR2 are SGHRS and YFSETQ. This CDR3 has 15 residues. V trimming: 5 bases; J trimming: 7 bases; junction bases outside the gene matches: 8. This clonotype was sampled from a woman aged 25 to 45 in good health. Sequenced: blood. The V gene is TRBV5-1, the J gene TRBJ2-1, with 11 bases fitting TRBD2. The CDR3 sequence is CASRPLAGVTNEQFF. DNA of the CDR3: TGCGCCAGCAGACCACTAGCGGGAGTGACTAATGAGCAGTTCTTC.